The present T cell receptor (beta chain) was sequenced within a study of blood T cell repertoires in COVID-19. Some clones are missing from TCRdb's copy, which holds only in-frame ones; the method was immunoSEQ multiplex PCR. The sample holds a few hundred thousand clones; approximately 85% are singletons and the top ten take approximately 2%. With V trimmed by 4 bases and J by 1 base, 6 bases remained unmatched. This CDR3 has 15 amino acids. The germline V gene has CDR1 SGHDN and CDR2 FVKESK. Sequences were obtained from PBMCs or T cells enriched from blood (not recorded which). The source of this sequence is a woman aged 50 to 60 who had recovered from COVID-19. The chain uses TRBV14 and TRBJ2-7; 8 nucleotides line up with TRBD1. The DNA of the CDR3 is TGTGCCAGCAGCCTTGGACAGGGTTGGTCCTACGAGCAGTACTTC. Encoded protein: CASSLGQGWSYEQYF.